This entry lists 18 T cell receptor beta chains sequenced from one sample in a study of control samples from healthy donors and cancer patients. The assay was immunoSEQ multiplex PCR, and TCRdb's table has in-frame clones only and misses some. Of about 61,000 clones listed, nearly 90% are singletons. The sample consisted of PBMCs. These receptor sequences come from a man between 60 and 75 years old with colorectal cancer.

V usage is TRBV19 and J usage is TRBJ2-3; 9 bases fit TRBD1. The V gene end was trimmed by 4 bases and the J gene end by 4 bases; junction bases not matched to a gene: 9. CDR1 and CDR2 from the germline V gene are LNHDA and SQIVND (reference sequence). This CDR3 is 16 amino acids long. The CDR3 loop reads CASSTSGQGRADTQYF. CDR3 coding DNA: TGTGCCAGTAGTACCTCCGGACAGGGGCGTGCAGATACGCAGTATTTT.

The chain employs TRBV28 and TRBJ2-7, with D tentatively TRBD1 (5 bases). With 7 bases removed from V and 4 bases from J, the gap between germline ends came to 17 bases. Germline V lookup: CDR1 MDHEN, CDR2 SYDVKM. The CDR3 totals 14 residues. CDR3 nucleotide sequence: TGTGCCAGCACCTTAGGGGCCGGACCTTACGAGCAGTACTTC. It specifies CASTLGAGPYEQYF.

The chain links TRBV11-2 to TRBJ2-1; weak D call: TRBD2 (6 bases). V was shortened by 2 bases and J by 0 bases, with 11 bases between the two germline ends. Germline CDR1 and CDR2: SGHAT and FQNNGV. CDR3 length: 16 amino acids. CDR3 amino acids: CASSLRRGSSYNEQFF. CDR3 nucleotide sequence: TGTGCCAGCAGCTTAAGGCGGGGAAGCTCCTACAATGAGCAGTTCTTC. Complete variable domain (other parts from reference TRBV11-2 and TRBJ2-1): EAGVAQSPRYKIIEKRQSVAFWCNPISGHATLYWYQQILGQGPKLLIQFQNNGVVDDSQLPKDRFSAERLKGVDSTLKIQPAKLEDSAVYLCASSLRRGSSYNEQFFGPGTRLTVL.

Here the CDR3 reads CASRQGNPTNYGYTF. CDR3 nucleotide sequence: TGTGCCAGCAGACAGGGCAACCCTACTAACTATGGCTACACCTTC. J is TRBJ1-2 and V is TRBV6-5, with D perhaps matching TRBD1 (6 bases). This CDR3 comprises 15 residues. With 6 bases removed from V and 0 bases from J, the gap between germline ends came to 14 bases. Germline assignment: CDR1 MNHEY and CDR2 SVGAGI.

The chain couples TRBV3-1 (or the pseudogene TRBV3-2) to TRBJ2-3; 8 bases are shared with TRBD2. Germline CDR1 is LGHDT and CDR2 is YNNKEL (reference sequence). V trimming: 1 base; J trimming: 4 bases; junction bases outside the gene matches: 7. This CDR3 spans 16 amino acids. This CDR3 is CASSQGLIAGPDTQYF. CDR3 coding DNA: TGTGCCAGCAGCCAAGGATTGATAGCGGGGCCAGATACGCAGTATTTT.

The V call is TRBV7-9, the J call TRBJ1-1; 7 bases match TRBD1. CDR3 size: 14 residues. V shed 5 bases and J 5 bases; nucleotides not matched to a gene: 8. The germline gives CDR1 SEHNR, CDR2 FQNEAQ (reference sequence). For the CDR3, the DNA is TGTGCCAGCAGCCCCCAGGGGGTTGGGACTGAAGCTTTCTTT. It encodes CASSPQGVGTEAFF.

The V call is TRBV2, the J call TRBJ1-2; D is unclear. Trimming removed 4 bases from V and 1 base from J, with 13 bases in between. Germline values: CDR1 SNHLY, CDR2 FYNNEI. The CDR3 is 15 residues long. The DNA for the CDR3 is TGTGCCAGCAGTGGCAGGACTGAAATTAACTATGGCTACACCTTC. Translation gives CASSGRTEINYGYTF.

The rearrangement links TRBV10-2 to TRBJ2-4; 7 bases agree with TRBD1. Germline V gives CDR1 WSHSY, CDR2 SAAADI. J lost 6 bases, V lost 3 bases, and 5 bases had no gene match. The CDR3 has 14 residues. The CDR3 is CASSDYGTANIQYF. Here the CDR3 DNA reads TGCGCCAGCAGTGACTATGGGACAGCAAACATTCAGTACTTC.

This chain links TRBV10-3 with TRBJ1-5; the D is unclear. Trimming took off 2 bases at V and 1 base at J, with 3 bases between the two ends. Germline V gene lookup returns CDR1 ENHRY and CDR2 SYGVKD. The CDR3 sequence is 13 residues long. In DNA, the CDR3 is TGTGCCATCAGTGAGGACAGCAATCAGCCCCAGCATTTT. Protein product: CAISEDSNQPQHF.

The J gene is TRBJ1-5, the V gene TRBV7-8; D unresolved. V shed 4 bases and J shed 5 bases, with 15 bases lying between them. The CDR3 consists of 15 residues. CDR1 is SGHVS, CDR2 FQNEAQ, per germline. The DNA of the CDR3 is TGTGCCAGCAGCTGGGCGGGGTTTAAGGATCAGCCCCAGCATTTT. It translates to CASSWAGFKDQPQHF.

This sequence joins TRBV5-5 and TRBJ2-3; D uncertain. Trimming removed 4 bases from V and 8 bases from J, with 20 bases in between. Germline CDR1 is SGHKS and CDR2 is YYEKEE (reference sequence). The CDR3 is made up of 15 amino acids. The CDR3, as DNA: TGTGCCAGCAGCCCAAGTCTGGCCTCGCTTGGTACGCAGTATTTT. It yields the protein CASSPSLASLGTQYF.

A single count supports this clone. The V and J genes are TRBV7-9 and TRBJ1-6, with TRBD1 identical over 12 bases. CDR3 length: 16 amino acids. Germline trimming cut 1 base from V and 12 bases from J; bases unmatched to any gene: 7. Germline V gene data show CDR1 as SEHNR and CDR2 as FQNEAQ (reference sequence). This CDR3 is CASSLDVGTGGLPLHF. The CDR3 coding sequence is TGTGCCAGCAGCTTAGACGTGGGGACAGGGGGCTTACCCCTCCACTTT.

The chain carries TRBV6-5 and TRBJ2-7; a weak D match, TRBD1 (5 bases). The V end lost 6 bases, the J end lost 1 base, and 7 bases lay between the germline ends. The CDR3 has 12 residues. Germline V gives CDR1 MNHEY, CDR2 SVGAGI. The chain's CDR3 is CASRAGSYEQYF. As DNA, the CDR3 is TGTGCCAGCAGGGCAGGGTCCTACGAGCAGTACTTC.

Here the CDR3 reads CASSQGGRSGGWDTQYF. CDR3 DNA: TGCGCCAGCAGCCAAGGGGGAAGATCGGGGGGCTGGGATACGCAGTATTTT. The V gene is TRBV4-3, the J gene TRBJ2-3; D is perhaps TRBD2 (7 bases). Germline CDR1 LGHNA, CDR2 YSLEER. V lost 1 base and J lost 6, with 20 bases in between. The CDR3 sequence is 17 residues long.

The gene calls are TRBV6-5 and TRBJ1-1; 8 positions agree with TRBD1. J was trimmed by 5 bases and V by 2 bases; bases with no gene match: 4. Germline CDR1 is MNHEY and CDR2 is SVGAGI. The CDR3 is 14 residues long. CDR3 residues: CASSYGQGWTEAFF. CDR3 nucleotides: TGTGCCAGCAGTTACGGACAGGGATGGACTGAAGCTTTCTTT.

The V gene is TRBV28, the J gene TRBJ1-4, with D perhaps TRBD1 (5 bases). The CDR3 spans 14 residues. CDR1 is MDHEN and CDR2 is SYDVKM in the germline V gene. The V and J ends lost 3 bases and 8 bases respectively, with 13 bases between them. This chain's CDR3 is CASSFGDREEKLFF. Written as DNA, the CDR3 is TGTGCCAGCAGTTTCGGGGACCGTGAGGAAAAACTGTTTTTT.

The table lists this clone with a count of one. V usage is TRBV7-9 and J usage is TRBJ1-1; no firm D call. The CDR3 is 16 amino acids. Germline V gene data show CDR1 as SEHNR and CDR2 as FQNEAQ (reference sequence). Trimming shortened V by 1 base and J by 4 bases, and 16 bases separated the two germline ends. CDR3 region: CASSLGPLGRGTEAFF. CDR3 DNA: TGTGCCAGCAGCTTAGGGCCGTTGGGTCGGGGCACTGAAGCTTTCTTT.

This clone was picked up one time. CDR3 sequence (DNA): TGTGCCAGCAGCCCGTTAGGTAGCTCCTACAATGAGCAGTTCTTC. This sequence encodes CASSPLGSSYNEQFF. V is TRBV7-2 and J is TRBJ2-1; D uncertain. The V end was cut by 5 bases, the J end by 0 bases, with 11 bases between. The CDR3 loop spans 15 amino acids. Germline V gene lookup returns CDR1 SGHTA and CDR2 FQGNSA.